This T cell receptor (beta chain) was captured in a study of cytomegalovirus exposure and HLA in healthy donors. The junction had 11 bases not matched to a gene; V was cut back by 0 bases and J by 9 bases. Germline CDR1 and CDR2: MNHEY and SVGAGI. This CDR3 has 16 residues. The PCR had 60 Vbeta and 13 Jbeta primers. TCRdb's copy holds only in-frame clones and misses some; the assay was immunoSEQ multiplex PCR. The sample data list 65,000 to 85,000 clones. The sample comprised PBMCs. The TCR comes from a female donor in good health and CMV-seropositive. This chain links TRBV6-5 with TRBJ1-3; TRBD1 matches 7 bases. The CDR3: CASSYSYGQVGVTIYF. In DNA, the CDR3 is TGTGCCAGCAGTTACTCTTACGGACAGGTTGGGGTCACCATATATTTT.